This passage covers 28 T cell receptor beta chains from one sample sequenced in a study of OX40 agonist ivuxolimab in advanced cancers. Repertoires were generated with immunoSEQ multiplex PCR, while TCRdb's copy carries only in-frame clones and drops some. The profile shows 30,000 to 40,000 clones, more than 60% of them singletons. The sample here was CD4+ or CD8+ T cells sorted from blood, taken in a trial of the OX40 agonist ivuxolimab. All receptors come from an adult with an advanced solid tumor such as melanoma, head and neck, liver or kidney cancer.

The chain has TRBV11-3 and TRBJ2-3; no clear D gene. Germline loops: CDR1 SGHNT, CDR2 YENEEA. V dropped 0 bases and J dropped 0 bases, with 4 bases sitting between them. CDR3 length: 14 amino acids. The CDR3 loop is CASSLDRSTDTQYF. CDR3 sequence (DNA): TGTGCCAGCAGCTTAGATCGCAGCACAGATACGCAGTATTTT.

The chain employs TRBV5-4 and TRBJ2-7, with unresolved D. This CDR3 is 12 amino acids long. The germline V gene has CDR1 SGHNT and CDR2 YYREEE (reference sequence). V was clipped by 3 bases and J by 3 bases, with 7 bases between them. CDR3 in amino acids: CASSWEGYEQYF. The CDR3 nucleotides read TGTGCCAGCAGCTGGGAAGGCTACGAGCAGTACTTC.

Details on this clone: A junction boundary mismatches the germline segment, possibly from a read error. The CDR3, as DNA: TGTGCCAGCAGCTCGGGACCTTACTTGAACTTC. Protein: CASSSGPYLNF. This chain uses TRBV5-6 with TRBJ2-7; possibly TRBD1 or TRBD2 for D (5 bases each). The CDR3 covers 11 residues. Germline lookup yields CDR1 SGHDT and CDR2 YYEEEE.

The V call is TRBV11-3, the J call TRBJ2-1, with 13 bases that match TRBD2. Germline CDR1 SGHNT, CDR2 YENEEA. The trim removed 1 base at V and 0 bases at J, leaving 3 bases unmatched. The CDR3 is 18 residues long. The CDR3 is CASSLGTSGGISYNEQFF. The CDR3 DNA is TGTGCCAGCAGCTTAGGGACTAGCGGGGGCATCTCCTACAATGAGCAGTTCTTC. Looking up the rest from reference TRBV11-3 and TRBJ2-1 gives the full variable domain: EAGVVQSPRYKIIEKKQPVAFWCNPISGHNTLYWYLQNLGQGPELLIRYENEEAVDDSQLPKDRFSAERLKGVDSTLKIQPAELGDSAVYLCASSLGTSGGISYNEQFFGPGTRLTVL.

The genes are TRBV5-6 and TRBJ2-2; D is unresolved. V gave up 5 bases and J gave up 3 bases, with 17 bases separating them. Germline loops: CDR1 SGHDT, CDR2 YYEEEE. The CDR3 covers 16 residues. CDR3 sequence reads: CASSFDWNQDTGELFF. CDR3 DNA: TGTGCCAGCAGTTTCGACTGGAACCAGGACACCGGGGAGCTGTTTTTT.

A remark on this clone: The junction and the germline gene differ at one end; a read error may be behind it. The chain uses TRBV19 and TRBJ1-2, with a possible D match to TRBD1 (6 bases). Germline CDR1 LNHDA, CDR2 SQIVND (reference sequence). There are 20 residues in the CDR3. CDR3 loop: CASSIVHPGTSFLSNYGHTF. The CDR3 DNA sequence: TGTGCCAGTAGTATAGTACACCCCGGGACAAGCTTTCTCTCTAACTATGGCCACACCTTC. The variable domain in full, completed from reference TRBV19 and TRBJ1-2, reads DGGITQSPKYLFRKEGQNVTLSCEQNLNHDAMYWYRQDPGQGLRLIYYSQIVNDFQKGDIAEGYSVSREKKESFPLTVTSAQKNPTAFYLCASSIVHPGTSFLSNYGHTFGSGTRLTVV.

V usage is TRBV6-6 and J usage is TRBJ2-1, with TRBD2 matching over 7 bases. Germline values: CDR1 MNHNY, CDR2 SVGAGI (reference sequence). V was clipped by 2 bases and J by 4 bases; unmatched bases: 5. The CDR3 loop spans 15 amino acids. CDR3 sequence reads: CASSYAGATYNEQFF. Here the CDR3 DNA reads TGTGCCAGCAGTTACGCGGGAGCTACATACAATGAGCAGTTCTTC.

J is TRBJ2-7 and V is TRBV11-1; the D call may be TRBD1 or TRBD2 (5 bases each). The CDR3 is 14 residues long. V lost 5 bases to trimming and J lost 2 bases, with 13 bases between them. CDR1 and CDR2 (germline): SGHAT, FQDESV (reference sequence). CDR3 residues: CASSTRTNPYEQYF. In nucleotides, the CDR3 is TGTGCCAGCAGCACTAGGACAAATCCCTACGAGCAGTACTTC.

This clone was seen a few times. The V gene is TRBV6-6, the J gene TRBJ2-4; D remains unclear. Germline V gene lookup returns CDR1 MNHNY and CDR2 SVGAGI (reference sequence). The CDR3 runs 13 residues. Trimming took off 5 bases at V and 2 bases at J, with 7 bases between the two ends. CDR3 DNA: TGTGCCAGCAGTGATGACCCCAAAAACATTCAGTACTTC. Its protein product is CASSDDPKNIQYF.

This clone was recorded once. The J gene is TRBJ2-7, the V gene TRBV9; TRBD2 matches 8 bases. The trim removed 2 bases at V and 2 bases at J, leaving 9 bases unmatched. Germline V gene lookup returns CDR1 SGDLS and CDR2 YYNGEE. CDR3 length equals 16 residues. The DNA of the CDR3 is TGTGCCAGCAGCGTCGGGGCTAGCGGGCTGACCTACGAGCAGTACTTC. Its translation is CASSVGASGLTYEQYF. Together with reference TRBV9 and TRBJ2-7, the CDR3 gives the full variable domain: DSGVTQTPKHLITATGQRVTLRCSPRSGDLSVYWYQQSLDQGLQFLIQYYNGEERAKGNILERFSAQQFPDLHSELNLSSLELGDSALYFCASSVGASGLTYEQYFGPGTRLTVT.

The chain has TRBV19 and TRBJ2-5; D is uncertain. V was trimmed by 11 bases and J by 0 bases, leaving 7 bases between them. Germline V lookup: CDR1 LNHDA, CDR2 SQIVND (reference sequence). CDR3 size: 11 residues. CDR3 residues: CAPHDQETQYF. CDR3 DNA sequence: TGTGCCCCTCACGACCAAGAGACCCAGTACTTC.

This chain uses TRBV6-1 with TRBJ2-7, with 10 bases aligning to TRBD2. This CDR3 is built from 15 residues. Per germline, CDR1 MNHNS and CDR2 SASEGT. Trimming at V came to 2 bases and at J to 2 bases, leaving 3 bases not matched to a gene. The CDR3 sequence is CASSELAGAPYEQYF. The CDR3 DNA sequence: TGTGCCAGCAGTGAACTAGCGGGGGCCCCCTACGAGCAGTACTTC.

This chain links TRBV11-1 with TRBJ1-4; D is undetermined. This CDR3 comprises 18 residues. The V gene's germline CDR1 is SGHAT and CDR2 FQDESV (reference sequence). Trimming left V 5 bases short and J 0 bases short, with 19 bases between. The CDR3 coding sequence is TGTGCCAGCAGCCCCCGCGGGGTCGGAAGAGCAACTAATGAAAAACTGTTTTTT. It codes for CASSPRGVGRATNEKLFF.

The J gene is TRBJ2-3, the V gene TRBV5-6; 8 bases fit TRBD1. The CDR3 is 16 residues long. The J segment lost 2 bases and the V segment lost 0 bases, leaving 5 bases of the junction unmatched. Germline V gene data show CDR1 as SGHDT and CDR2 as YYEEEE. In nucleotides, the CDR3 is TGTGCCAGCAGCTTGGAAGACAGGGGACCCACAGATACGCAGTATTTT. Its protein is CASSLEDRGPTDTQYF.

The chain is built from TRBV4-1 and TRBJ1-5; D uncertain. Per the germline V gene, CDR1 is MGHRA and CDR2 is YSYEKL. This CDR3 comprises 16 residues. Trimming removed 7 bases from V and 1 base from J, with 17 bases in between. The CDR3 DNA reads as TGCGCCAGCACCTTCCAAGGTCCGAGGAGCAATCAGCCCCAGCATTTT. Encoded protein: CASTFQGPRSNQPQHF.

In DNA form, the CDR3 reads TGCGCCACCCAGATTATCGGACAGAGCTATGGCTACACCTTC. Translating gives CATQIIGQSYGYTF. The chain uses TRBV10-2 and TRBJ1-2; D is perhaps TRBD1 (6 bases). The CDR3 is made up of 14 amino acids. V was pared by 10 bases and J by 4 bases, with 19 bases between. Germline CDR1 and CDR2: WSHSY and SAAADI.

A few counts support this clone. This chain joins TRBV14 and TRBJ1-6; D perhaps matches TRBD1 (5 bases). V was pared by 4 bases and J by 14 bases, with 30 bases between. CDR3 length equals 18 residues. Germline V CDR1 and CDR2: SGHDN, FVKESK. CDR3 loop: CASSPLRTPFYQAYSLHF. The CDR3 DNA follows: TGTGCCAGCAGCCCGTTGCGGACACCCTTCTACCAAGCGTATTCCCTCCACTTT.

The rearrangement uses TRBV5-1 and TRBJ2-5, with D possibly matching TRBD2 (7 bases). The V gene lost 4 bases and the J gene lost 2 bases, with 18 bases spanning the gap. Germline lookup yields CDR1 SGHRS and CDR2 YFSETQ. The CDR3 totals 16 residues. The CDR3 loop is CASSQVGGPGQETQYF. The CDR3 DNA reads TGCGCCAGCAGCCAGGTGGGGGGGCCGGGGCAAGAGACCCAGTACTTC.

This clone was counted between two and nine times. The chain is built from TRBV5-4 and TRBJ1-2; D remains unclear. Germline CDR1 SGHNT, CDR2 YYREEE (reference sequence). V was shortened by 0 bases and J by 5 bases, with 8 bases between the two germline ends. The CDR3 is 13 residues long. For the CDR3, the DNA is TGTGCCAGCAGCTTGGTAGGCTCTTATGGCTACACCTTC. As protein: CASSLVGSYGYTF.

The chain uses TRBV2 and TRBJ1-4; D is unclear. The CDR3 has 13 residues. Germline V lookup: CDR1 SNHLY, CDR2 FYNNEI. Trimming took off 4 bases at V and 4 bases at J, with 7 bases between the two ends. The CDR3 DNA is TGTGCCAGCAGTGGTCGGAGTAATGAAAAACTGTTTTTT. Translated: CASSGRSNEKLFF.

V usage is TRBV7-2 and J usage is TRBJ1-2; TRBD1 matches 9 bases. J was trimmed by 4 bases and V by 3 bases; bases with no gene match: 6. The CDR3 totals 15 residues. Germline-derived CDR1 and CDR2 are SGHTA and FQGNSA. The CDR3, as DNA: TGTGCCAGCAGCTTTACAGGGGGCGCCGGCTATGGCTACACCTTC. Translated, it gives CASSFTGGAGYGYTF.

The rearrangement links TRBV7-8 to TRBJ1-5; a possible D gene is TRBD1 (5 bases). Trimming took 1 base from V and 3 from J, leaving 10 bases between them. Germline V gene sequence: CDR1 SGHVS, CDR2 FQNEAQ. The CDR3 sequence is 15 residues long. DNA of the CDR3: TGTGCCAGCAGCTTAGGAGTAGGGGTCAATCAGCCCCAGCATTTT. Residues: CASSLGVGVNQPQHF.

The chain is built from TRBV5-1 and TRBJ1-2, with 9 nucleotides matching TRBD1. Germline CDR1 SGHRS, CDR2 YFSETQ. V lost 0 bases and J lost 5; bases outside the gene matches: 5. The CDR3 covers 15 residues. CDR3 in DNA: TGCGCCAGCAGCTTGGCACAGGGGGCTGGATATGGCTACACCTTC. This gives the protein CASSLAQGAGYGYTF.

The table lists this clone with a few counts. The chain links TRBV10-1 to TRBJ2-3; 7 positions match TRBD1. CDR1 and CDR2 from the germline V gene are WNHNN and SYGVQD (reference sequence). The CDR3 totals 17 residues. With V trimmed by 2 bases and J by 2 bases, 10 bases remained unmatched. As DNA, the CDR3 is TGCGCCAGCAGTGAGACCTGGGGGACAGCCGTCACAGATACGCAGTATTTT. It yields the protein CASSETWGTAVTDTQYF.

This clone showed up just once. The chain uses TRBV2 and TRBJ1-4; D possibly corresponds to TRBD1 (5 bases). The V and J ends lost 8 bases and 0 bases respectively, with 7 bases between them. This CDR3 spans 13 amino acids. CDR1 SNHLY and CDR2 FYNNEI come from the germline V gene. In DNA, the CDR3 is TGTGCCAGCCAGGGTACAACTAATGAAAAACTGTTTTTT. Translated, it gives CASQGTTNEKLFF.

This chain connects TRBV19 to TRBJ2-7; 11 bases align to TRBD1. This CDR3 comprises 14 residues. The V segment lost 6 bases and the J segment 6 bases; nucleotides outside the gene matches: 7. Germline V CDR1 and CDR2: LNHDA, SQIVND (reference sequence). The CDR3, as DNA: TGTGCCAGTAGATCCTCCGGGACAGGGGGCGAGCAGTACTTC. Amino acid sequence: CASRSSGTGGEQYF.

The DNA of the CDR3 is TGCGCCAGCAGGGTGAGGCCGATTCGAGAGACCCAGTACTTC. Its protein is CASRVRPIRETQYF. The rearrangement uses TRBV5-1 and TRBJ2-5, with D hard to call. This CDR3 comprises 14 residues. The ends were cut back, 5 bases at V and 4 bases at J, with 15 bases in the middle. Germline CDR1 reads SGHRS; CDR2 reads YFSETQ.

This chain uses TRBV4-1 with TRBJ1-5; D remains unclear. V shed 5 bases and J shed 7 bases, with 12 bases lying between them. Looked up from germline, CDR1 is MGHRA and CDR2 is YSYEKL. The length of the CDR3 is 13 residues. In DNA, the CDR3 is TGCGCCAGCAGCGTTACCTCGTGGCAGCCCCAGCATTTT. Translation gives CASSVTSWQPQHF.